The 32 T cell receptor beta chains listed next were all sequenced from one sample in a study of beta chain features in type 1 diabetes. Expressed TCRB transcripts were sequenced because the isolated RNA had all been reverse transcribed beforehand. Some clones are missing from TCRdb's copy, which holds only in-frame ones; the method was immunoSEQ multiplex PCR. The sample carries hundreds of thousands of clones, roughly 12% recorded once. Study findings and constraints: There was a moderate but significant shortening of TCRB CDR3s in all four CD4+ subsets of Type 1 diabetes patients.

Their antigens are not known. Sequenced sample: naive CD4+ T cells from blood. Receptor source: a man younger than 35 with type 1 diabetes.

This clone has just a few counts. V is TRBV7-6 and J is TRBJ2-1; 7 bases agree with TRBD1. Germline CDR1 SGHVS, CDR2 FNYEAQ. V shed 2 bases and J 0 bases; nucleotides not matched to a gene: 4. This CDR3 spans 16 amino acids. The CDR3, as DNA: TGTGCCAGCAGCTTAAGGGACAGTAGCTCCTACAATGAGCAGTTCTTC. Amino acids: CASSLRDSSSYNEQFF. Full variable domain (outside the CDR3, taken from reference TRBV7-6 and TRBJ2-1): GAGVSQSPRYKVTKRGQDVALRCDPISGHVSLYWYRQALGQGPEFLTYFNYEAQQDKSGLPNDRFSAERPEGSISTLTIQRTEQRDSAMYRCASSLRDSSSYNEQFFGPGTRLTVL.

The chain is built from TRBV7-9 and TRBJ2-7, with D perhaps TRBD2 (5 bases). V was cut by 1 base and J by 2 bases, with 15 bases left in between. This CDR3 has 16 amino acids. Per germline, CDR1 SEHNR and CDR2 FQNEAQ (reference sequence). The CDR3 protein is CASSLGSAGLAYEQYF. In DNA form, the CDR3 reads TGTGCCAGCAGCTTAGGATCGGCAGGACTTGCCTACGAGCAGTACTTC.

V and J are TRBV7-9 and TRBJ1-1, with unresolved D. The CDR3 is 11 residues long. Trimming shortened V by 9 bases and J by 4 bases, and 9 bases separated the two germline ends. The germline gives CDR1 SEHNR, CDR2 FQNEAQ (reference sequence). The CDR3 DNA follows: TGTGCCAGTCGCCAGAGCACTGAAGCTTTCTTT. This encodes CASRQSTEAFF.

In this sample, this clone turned up a few times. This sequence joins TRBV7-6 and TRBJ2-1; no definite D call. The CDR3 is 21 residues long. The V end was cut by 0 bases, the J end by 0 bases, with 24 bases between. Germline V CDR1 and CDR2: SGHVS, FNYEAQ. The CDR3 DNA sequence: TGTGCCAGCAGCTTAGCCAGGTGGCATATTGTTCAGGCGACCTCCTACAATGAGCAGTTCTTC. It is translated as CASSLARWHIVQATSYNEQFF.

This clone has only a few counts. The V gene is TRBV29-1, the J gene TRBJ1-2, with 8 bases fitting TRBD1. The CDR3 loop spans 11 amino acids. The V and J ends lost 6 bases and 3 bases, in that order; junction bases with no gene match: 0. CDR1 is SQVTM, CDR2 ANQGSEA, per germline. The CDR3 coding sequence is TGCAGCGTACAGGGGGACTATGGCTACACCTTC. It translates to CSVQGDYGYTF.

This clone was detected only a few times. This chain links TRBV7-9 with TRBJ1-2; D is unclear. V was trimmed by 8 bases and J by 6 bases, leaving 25 bases between them. Germline-derived CDR1 and CDR2 are SEHNR and FQNEAQ (reference sequence). The CDR3 runs 16 residues. Written as DNA, the CDR3 is TGTGCCAGCGGACGGAATTATTGGAGGCTGGAGCATGGCTACACCTTC. It is translated as CASGRNYWRLEHGYTF.

This clone was seen only a few times. The sample has other DNA sequences that encode this CDR3 too. The genes are TRBV7-3 and TRBJ1-1, with D possibly TRBD1 on 6 matching bases. In germline, CDR1 is SGHTA, CDR2 FQGTGA. The length of the CDR3 is 14 residues. Trimming took off 5 bases at V and 0 bases at J, with 10 bases between the two ends. CDR3 in DNA: TGTGCCAGCAGCCTTGGACAGCTGAACACTGAAGCTTTCTTT. This codes for CASSLGQLNTEAFF.

The gene calls are TRBV5-4 and TRBJ2-2; possibly TRBD2 for D (6 bases). The germline V and J ends were trimmed by 0 bases and 6 bases, with 12 bases remaining between them. Germline loops: CDR1 SGHNT, CDR2 YYREEE (reference sequence). There are 15 residues in the CDR3. The CDR3 sequence is CASSLDAGPAGELFF. The CDR3 nucleotides are TGTGCCAGCAGCTTGGATGCGGGGCCGGCCGGGGAGCTGTTTTTT.

This clone was seen only a few times. This chain connects TRBV5-1 to TRBJ1-2; 8 positions agree with TRBD1. The CDR3 consists of 14 residues. Trimming removed 0 bases from V and 8 bases from J; junction bases left unmatched: 6. CDR1 SGHRS and CDR2 YFSETQ come from the germline V gene. The CDR3 region has the DNA TGCGCCAGCAGCTTGGATCGGACAGGGACCGGCTACACCTTC. This codes for CASSLDRTGTGYTF.

This chain joins TRBV15 and TRBJ2-5, with D perhaps TRBD1 or TRBD2 (5 bases each). The length of the CDR3 is 16 residues. Germline values: CDR1 LNHNV, CDR2 YYDKDF (reference sequence). Trimming took off 0 bases at V and 1 base at J, with 12 bases between the two ends. The CDR3 region is CATSRDPPGAQETQYF. The CDR3 DNA follows: TGTGCCACCAGCAGAGATCCCCCCGGGGCCCAAGAGACCCAGTACTTC.

The chain combines TRBV7-8 with TRBJ1-1, with 10 positions matching TRBD1. The CDR3 runs 16 residues. Germline V lookup: CDR1 SGHVS, CDR2 FQNEAQ. Trimming at V came to 1 base and at J to 3 bases, leaving 5 bases not matched to a gene. CDR3 sequence: CASSLGTGGGDTEAFF. As DNA, the CDR3 is TGTGCCAGCAGCTTAGGGACAGGGGGAGGCGACACTGAAGCTTTCTTT. Full variable domain (missing parts from reference TRBV7-8 and TRBJ1-1): GAGVSQSPRYKVAKRGQDVALRCDPISGHVSLFWYQQALGQGPEFLTYFQNEAQLDKSGLPSDRFFAERPEGSVSTLKIQRTQQEDSAVYLCASSLGTGGGDTEAFFGQGTRLTVV.

The chain carries TRBV4-1 and TRBJ1-1; the D gene is possibly TRBD1 (5 bases). The CDR3 is 15 amino acids. Germline CDR1 MGHRA, CDR2 YSYEKL. Trimming removed 1 base at V and 6 bases at J, with 15 bases between. CDR3 DNA sequence: TGCGCCAGCAGCCAAGTACCAGGGAAGAGTGCTGAAGCTTTCTTT. This gives the protein CASSQVPGKSAEAFF.

This clone was counted a few times. The genes are TRBV4-1 and TRBJ2-7, with 8 bases identical to TRBD1. Per the germline V gene, CDR1 is MGHRA and CDR2 is YSYEKL. The CDR3 sequence is 16 residues long. J lost 0 bases, V lost 6 bases, and 10 bases had no gene match. CDR3 bases: TGCGCCAGCAGTCAGAGGGGACAGGCACGCTCCTACGAGCAGTACTTC. It encodes CASSQRGQARSYEQYF.

The V and J genes are TRBV2 and TRBJ1-4; D is unresolved. V was shortened by 2 bases and J by 5 bases, with 6 bases between the two germline ends. Germline V lookup: CDR1 SNHLY, CDR2 FYNNEI. This CDR3 is 13 amino acids long. CDR3 region: CASSERRNEKLFF. The CDR3 DNA sequence: TGTGCCAGCAGTGAACGGAGAAATGAAAAACTGTTTTTT.

This clone was observed a few times. The chain uses TRBV4-1 and TRBJ1-4; D possibly corresponds to TRBD1 (5 bases). The V gene's germline CDR1 is MGHRA and CDR2 YSYEKL. The CDR3 is 15 residues long. Trimming stripped 1 base from V and 1 base from J, with 7 bases between. In nucleotides, the CDR3 is TGCGCCAGCAGCCAAGCCGGGGGAACTAATGAAAAACTGTTTTTT. Translated: CASSQAGGTNEKLFF.

This clone was detected only a few times. The chain has TRBV30 and TRBJ2-5; D tentatively fits TRBD1 or TRBD2 (6 bases each). Germline assignment: CDR1 GTSNPN and CDR2 SVGIG (reference sequence). This CDR3 has 16 residues. Trimming shortened V by 5 bases and J by 4 bases, and 23 bases separated the two germline ends. CDR3 nucleotide sequence: TGTGCCTGGGCGGCGGGACACATAGGCGAACGAGAGACCCAGTACTTC. Protein product: CAWAAGHIGERETQYF. Full variable domain (missing parts from reference TRBV30 and TRBJ2-5): SQTIHQWPATLVQPVGSPLSLECTVEGTSNPNLYWYRQAAGRGLQLLFYSVGIGQISSEVPQNLSASRPQDRQFILSSKKLLLSDSGFYLCAWAAGHIGERETQYFGPGTRLLVL.

A note on this clone: In the same sample, other DNA sequences code for this CDR3. The CDR3 DNA reads TGTGCCAGCAGCAGGGGGCAAGAGACCCAGTACTTC. This translates into CASSRGQETQYF. The chain has TRBV7-6 and TRBJ2-5, with a weak D call TRBD1 (6 bases). This CDR3 is 12 amino acids long. From germline, CDR1 is SGHVS and CDR2 FNYEAQ. Trimming pared 5 bases from V and 2 bases from J, leaving 6 bases between. Together with reference TRBV7-6 and TRBJ2-5, the CDR3 gives the full variable domain: GAGVSQSPRYKVTKRGQDVALRCDPISGHVSLYWYRQALGQGPEFLTYFNYEAQQDKSGLPNDRFSAERPEGSISTLTIQRTEQRDSAMYRCASSRGQETQYFGPGTRLLVL.

This clone has more than one count but fewer than ten. CDR3 sequence reads: CASSPSEGTEAFF. For the CDR3, the DNA is TGTGCCAGCTCACCATCGGAAGGGACTGAAGCTTTCTTT. The gene calls are TRBV18 and TRBJ1-1, with D uncertain. Trimming removed 2 bases at V and 5 bases at J, with 9 bases between. Per the germline V gene, CDR1 is KGHSH and CDR2 is LQKENI. The CDR3 has 13 residues.

This rearrangement joins TRBV2 to TRBJ1-4; D ambiguous. The germline V and J ends were trimmed by 5 bases and 7 bases, with 14 bases remaining between them. Germline loops: CDR1 SNHLY, CDR2 FYNNEI. This CDR3 region has 14 residues. CDR3 loop: CASSTGPFGEKLFF. CDR3 sequence (DNA): TGTGCCAGCAGTACCGGGCCTTTCGGTGAAAAACTGTTTTTT.

The chain links TRBV18 to TRBJ2-7, with D uncertain. CDR1 and CDR2 from the germline V gene are KGHSH and LQKENI. This CDR3 spans 12 amino acids. V was trimmed by 3 bases and J by 2 bases, leaving 5 bases between them. CDR3 bases: TGTGCCAGCTCACCGGACGCCTACGAGCAGTACTTC. Its translation is CASSPDAYEQYF.

In this sample, this clone turned up a few times. V is TRBV30 and J is TRBJ2-1, with D possibly being TRBD2 (6 bases). The CDR3 spans 14 residues. Trimming removed 0 bases from V and 7 bases from J, with 13 bases in between. Germline V gene lookup returns CDR1 GTSNPN and CDR2 SVGIG (reference sequence). The CDR3: CAWSVMAGRNEQFF. CDR3 bases: TGTGCCTGGAGTGTAATGGCGGGACGGAATGAGCAGTTCTTC.

With respect to this clone: Other DNA sequences of this sample code for an identical CDR3. This sequence joins TRBV28 and TRBJ2-5; no clear D gene. The V gene lost 5 bases and the J gene lost 0 bases, with 4 bases spanning the gap. Germline V gives CDR1 MDHEN, CDR2 SYDVKM. The CDR3 extends over 12 amino acids. Here the CDR3 DNA reads TGTGCCAGCAGTCGAGACCAAGAGACCCAGTACTTC. Encoded protein: CASSRDQETQYF.

Here the CDR3 DNA reads TGTGCCAGCAGGGAAACGACAGGGCCCGGTCAGCCCCAGCATTTT. Protein product: CASRETTGPGQPQHF. The chain combines TRBV6-1 with TRBJ1-5, with 7 nucleotides matching TRBD1. The CDR3 has 15 amino acids. Germline CDR1 reads MNHNS; CDR2 reads SASEGT. V gave up 6 bases and J gave up 6 bases; unmatched junction bases: 11.

This clone has just a few counts. The rearrangement links TRBV5-6 to TRBJ1-5, with D possibly TRBD1 on 5 matching bases. Germline V gene sequence: CDR1 SGHDT, CDR2 YYEEEE. CDR3 length equals 17 residues. Trimming shortened V by 3 bases and J by 4 bases, and 20 bases separated the two germline ends. Here the CDR3 DNA reads TGTGCCAGCAGCTCCCGGGGCCTAAATCCCCTGAATCAGCCCCAGCATTTT. Translation gives CASSSRGLNPLNQPQHF.

This chain connects TRBV9 to TRBJ1-1; 7 bases line up with TRBD1. Germline V lookup: CDR1 SGDLS, CDR2 YYNGEE. The CDR3 is made up of 15 amino acids. V dropped 0 bases and J dropped 8; count of bases not matched to a gene: 10. CDR3 amino acids: CASSVVSTGSPEAFF. The CDR3 DNA reads as TGTGCCAGCAGCGTAGTCTCGACAGGGTCCCCCGAAGCTTTCTTT.

This clone has a single count. The chain links TRBV7-9 to TRBJ2-1, with a possible D match to TRBD1 (6 bases). V dropped 3 bases and J dropped 4 bases, with 10 bases sitting between them. The CDR3 runs to 14 residues. Germline-derived CDR1 and CDR2 are SEHNR and FQNEAQ (reference sequence). As DNA, the CDR3 is TGTGCCAGCAGCTTCCCGGACAGTTACAATGAGCAGTTCTTC. Its protein is CASSFPDSYNEQFF.

Concerning this clone: A single base separates this from a much larger clone, so it may be a read error. This chain links TRBV30 with TRBJ2-5, with unresolved D. The better agreement between TRBJ2-7 and the DNA end casts doubt on the J call. This CDR3 has 11 residues. Germline CDR1 is GTSNPN and CDR2 is SVGIG (reference sequence). Here the CDR3 reads CAWSGTYEQYF. The CDR3 bases are TGTGCCTGGAGTGGAACCTACGAGCAGTACTTC.

V and J are TRBV5-6 and TRBJ1-1; 9 nucleotides align to TRBD1. The germline V gene has CDR1 SGHDT and CDR2 YYEEEE. This CDR3 has 16 amino acids. The V gene end was trimmed by 3 bases and the J gene end by 6 bases; junction bases not matched to a gene: 12. The CDR3 spells CASSWLTGGGFAEAFF. The CDR3 bases are TGTGCCAGCAGCTGGCTGACAGGGGGAGGTTTCGCTGAAGCTTTCTTT.

This clone occurred a few times. J is TRBJ1-6 and V is TRBV19; D is unclear. The length of the CDR3 is 14 residues. The ends were cut back, 4 bases at V and 7 bases at J, with 11 bases in the middle. Germline CDR1 LNHDA, CDR2 SQIVND (reference sequence). The CDR3 reads CASSTSLGNSPLHF. The CDR3 region has the DNA TGTGCCAGTAGTACGAGCCTCGGGAATTCACCCCTCCACTTT.

The table lists this clone with a few counts. The V call is TRBV19, the J call TRBJ2-6, with 7 nucleotides matching TRBD1. This CDR3 contains 16 residues. With 10 bases clipped from V and 0 bases from J, the junction kept 9 bases outside the gene matches. Germline-derived CDR1 and CDR2 are LNHDA and SQIVND (reference sequence). CDR3: CATSTGASSGANVLTF. CDR3 sequence (DNA): TGTGCCACATCTACAGGGGCAAGCTCTGGGGCCAACGTCCTGACTTTC.

This clone was observed a few times. The chain combines TRBV5-1 with TRBJ2-1, with 8 bases that match TRBD2. CDR1 is SGHRS, CDR2 YFSETQ, per germline. The J segment lost 5 bases and the V segment lost 7 bases, leaving 2 bases of the junction unmatched. The CDR3 consists of 12 residues. The CDR3 here is CASGSGDNEQFF. In nucleotides, the CDR3 is TGCGCCAGCGGTAGCGGGGACAATGAGCAGTTCTTC. The full variable domain, in which reference TRBV5-1 and TRBJ2-1 provide the parts outside the CDR3, is KAGVTQTPRYLIKTRGQQVTLSCSPISGHRSVSWYQQTPGQGLQFLFEYFSETQRNKGNFPGRFSGRQFSNSRSEMNVSTLELGDSALYLCASGSGDNEQFFGPGTRLTVL.

The chain links TRBV19 to TRBJ2-5; 13 bases line up with TRBD2. The length of the CDR3 is 16 residues. V trimming: 3 bases; J trimming: 5 bases; junction bases outside the gene matches: 6. Germline assignment: CDR1 LNHDA and CDR2 SQIVND (reference sequence). CDR3 sequence (DNA): TGTGCCAGTAGTATCCCTAGGACTAGCGGGGGTGAGACCCAGTACTTC. It yields the protein CASSIPRTSGGETQYF.